The 5 T cell receptor beta chains below all came from one sample that was sequenced in a study of T cell repertoires in cytomegalovirus infection. From the reads, TCRdb called clonotypes with MiXCR, one entry per CDR3 protein. The repertoire holds roughly 300,000 distinct CDR3 sequences, with roughly 24% as singletons. The sample taken for sequencing was PBMCs. These receptors were collected from a human donor in good health (CMV status not recorded). Some clones in this sample may be carry-over from other donors' samples.

This clonotype has ten or more counts. This chain links TRBV7-8 with TRBJ2-7, with a possible D match to TRBD2 (6 bases). The CDR3 runs 14 residues. V was trimmed by 1 base and J by 6 bases, leaving 13 bases between them. CDR1 and CDR2 (germline): SGHVS, FQNEAQ. The CDR3 DNA is TGTGCCAGCAGCTTAGATCCGGGAGCAGGCGAGCAGTACTTC. Translated, it gives CASSLDPGAGEQYF.

In this sample, this clonotype turned up a few times. The rearrangement links TRBV20-1 to TRBJ1-2, with a weak D call TRBD1 (5 bases). The CDR3 runs to 14 residues. The germline V gene has CDR1 DFQATT and CDR2 SNEGSKA (reference sequence). V was pared by 2 bases and J by 0 bases, with 10 bases between. The CDR3 DNA follows: TGCAGTGCTAGAACAGGAACCACTAACTATGGCTACACCTTC. It yields the protein CSARTGTTNYGYTF.

The genes are TRBV29-1 and TRBJ1-1, with TRBD1 identical over 9 bases. CDR3 length equals 11 residues. The germline gives CDR1 SQVTM, CDR2 ANQGSEA. J gave up 7 bases and V 5 bases, and 2 bases lay outside the gene matches. CDR3: CSVRQGGEAFF. The CDR3, as DNA: TGCAGCGTTCGACAGGGGGGTGAAGCTTTCTTT.

Ten or more counts support this clonotype. The chain is built from TRBV12-3 or TRBV12-4 and TRBJ2-1, with D perhaps TRBD1 or TRBD2 (6 bases each). The germline V and J ends were trimmed by 0 bases and 7 bases, with 16 bases remaining between them. The CDR3 contains 16 residues. DNA for the CDR3: TGTGCCAGCAGTTTAGCGAGGGGGGAGGTCAGGAATGAGCAGTTCTTC. It yields the protein CASSLARGEVRNEQFF.

This clonotype has a count of ten or more. The chain couples TRBV24-1 to TRBJ1-4; no reliable D call. Trimming stripped 5 bases from V and 5 bases from J, with 14 bases between. This CDR3 region has 15 residues. Germline lookup yields CDR1 KGHDR and CDR2 SFDVKD. CDR3 nucleotides: TGTGCCACCAGTGGGGGAACACGAGTCAATGAAAAACTGTTTTTT. Its protein product is CATSGGTRVNEKLFF.